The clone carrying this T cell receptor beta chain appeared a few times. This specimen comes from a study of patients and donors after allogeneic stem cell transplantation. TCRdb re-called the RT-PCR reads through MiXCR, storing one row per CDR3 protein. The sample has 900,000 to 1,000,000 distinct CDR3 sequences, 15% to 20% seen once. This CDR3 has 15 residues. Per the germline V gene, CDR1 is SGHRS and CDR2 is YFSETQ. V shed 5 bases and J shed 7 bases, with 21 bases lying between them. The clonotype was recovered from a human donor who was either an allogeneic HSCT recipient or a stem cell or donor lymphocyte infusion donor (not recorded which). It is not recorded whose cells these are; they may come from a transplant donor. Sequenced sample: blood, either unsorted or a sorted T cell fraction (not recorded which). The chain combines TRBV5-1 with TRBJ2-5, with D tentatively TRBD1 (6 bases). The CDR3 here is CASSKYGTTPGTQYF. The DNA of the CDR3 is TGCGCCAGCAGTAAATACGGGACAACTCCCGGGACCCAGTACTTC.